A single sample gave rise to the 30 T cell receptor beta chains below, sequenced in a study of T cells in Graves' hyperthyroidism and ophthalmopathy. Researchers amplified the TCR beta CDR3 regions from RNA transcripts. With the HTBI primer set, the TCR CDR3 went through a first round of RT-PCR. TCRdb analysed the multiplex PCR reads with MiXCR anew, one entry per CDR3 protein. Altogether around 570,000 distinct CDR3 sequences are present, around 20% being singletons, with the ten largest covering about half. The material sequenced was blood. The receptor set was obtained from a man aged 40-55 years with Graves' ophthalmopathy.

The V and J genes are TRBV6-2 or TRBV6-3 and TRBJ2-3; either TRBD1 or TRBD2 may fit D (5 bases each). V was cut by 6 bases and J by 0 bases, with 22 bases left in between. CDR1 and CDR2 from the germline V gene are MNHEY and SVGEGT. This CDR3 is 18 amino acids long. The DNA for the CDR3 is TGTGCCAGCAGCTCGATACCTATAGGGACCTCAAGCACAGATACGCAGTATTTT. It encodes CASSSIPIGTSSTDTQYF.

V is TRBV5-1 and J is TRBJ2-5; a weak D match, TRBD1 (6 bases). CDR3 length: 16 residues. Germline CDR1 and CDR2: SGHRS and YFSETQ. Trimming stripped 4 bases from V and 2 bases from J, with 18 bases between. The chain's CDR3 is CASSNGTPKRQETQYF. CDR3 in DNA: TGCGCCAGCAGCAACGGGACACCAAAGCGGCAAGAGACCCAGTACTTC.

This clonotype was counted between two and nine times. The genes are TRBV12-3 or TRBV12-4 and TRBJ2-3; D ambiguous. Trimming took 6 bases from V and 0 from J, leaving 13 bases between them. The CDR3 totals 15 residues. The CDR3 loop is CASRPLRPSTDTQYF. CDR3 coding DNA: TGTGCCAGCAGGCCACTTCGACCGAGCACAGATACGCAGTATTTT.

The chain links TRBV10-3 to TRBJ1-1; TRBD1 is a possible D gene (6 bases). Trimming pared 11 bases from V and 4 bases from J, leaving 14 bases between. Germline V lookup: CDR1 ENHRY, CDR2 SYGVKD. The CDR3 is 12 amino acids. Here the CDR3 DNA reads TGTGCCGCAGGGGTGGGGGCCACTGAAGCTTTCTTT. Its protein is CAAGVGATEAFF.

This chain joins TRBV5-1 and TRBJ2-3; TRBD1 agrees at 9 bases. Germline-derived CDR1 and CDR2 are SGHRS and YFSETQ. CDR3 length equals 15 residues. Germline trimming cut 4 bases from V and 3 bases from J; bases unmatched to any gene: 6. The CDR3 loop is CASSRLGQGTDTQYF. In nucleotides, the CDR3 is TGCGCCAGCAGCCGACTGGGACAGGGAACAGATACGCAGTATTTT.

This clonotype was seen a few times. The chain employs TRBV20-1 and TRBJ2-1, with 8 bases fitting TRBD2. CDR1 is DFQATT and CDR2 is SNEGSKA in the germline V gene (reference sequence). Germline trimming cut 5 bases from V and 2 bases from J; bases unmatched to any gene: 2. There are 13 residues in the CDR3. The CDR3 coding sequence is TGCAGTGCTGGGACTAGGCCCTACAATGAGCAGTTCTTC. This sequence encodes CSAGTRPYNEQFF.

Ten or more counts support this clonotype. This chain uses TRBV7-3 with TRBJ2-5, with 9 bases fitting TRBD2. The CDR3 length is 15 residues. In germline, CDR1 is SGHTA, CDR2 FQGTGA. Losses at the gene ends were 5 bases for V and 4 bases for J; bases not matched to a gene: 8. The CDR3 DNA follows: TGTGCCAGCAGCCTGGCGGGGGGGCCAAGAGAGACCCAGTACTTC. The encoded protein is CASSLAGGPRETQYF.

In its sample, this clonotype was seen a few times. The CDR3 loop is CASSQRPGLVLNEQFF. CDR3 coding DNA: TGTGCCAGCAGCCAGAGGCCGGGACTAGTTTTGAATGAGCAGTTCTTC. The gene calls are TRBV12-3 or TRBV12-4 and TRBJ2-1, with TRBD2 identical over 8 bases. The CDR3 runs 16 residues. V gave up 6 bases and J gave up 7 bases; unmatched junction bases: 14.

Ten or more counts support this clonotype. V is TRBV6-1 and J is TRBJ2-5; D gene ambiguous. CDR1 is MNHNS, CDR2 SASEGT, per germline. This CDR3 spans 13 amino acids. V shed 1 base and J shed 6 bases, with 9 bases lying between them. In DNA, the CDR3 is TGTGCCAGCAGTGAAGGAGCCTGGAAGACCCAGTACTTC. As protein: CASSEGAWKTQYF.

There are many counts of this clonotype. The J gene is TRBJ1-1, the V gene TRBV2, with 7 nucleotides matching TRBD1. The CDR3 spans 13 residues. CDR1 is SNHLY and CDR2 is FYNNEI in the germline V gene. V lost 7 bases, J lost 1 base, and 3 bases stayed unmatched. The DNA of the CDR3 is TGTGCCAGCACGGGACAGTGGAACACTGAAGCTTTCTTT. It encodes CASTGQWNTEAFF.

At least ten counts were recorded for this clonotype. CDR3 loop: CASSLLDPSYNEQFF. CDR3 bases: TGTGCCAGCAGTTTATTAGACCCATCCTACAATGAGCAGTTCTTC. The chain uses TRBV28 and TRBJ2-1; no reliable D call. Trimming pared 1 base from V and 1 base from J, leaving 8 bases between. CDR1 is MDHEN, CDR2 SYDVKM, per germline. The CDR3 has 15 residues.

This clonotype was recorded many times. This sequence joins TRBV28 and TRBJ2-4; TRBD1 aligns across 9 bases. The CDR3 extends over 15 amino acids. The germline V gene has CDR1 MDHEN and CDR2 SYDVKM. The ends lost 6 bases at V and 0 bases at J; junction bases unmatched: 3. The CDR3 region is CASRGQGLAKNIQYF. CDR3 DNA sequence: TGTGCCAGCAGGGGACAGGGACTAGCCAAAAACATTCAGTACTTC.

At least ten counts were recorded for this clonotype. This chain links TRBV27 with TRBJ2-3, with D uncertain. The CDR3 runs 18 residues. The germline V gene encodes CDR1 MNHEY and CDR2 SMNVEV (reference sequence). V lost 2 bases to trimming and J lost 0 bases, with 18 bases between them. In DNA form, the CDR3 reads TGTGCCAGCAGTTTAAAGGCAGTAGACCGGCCCAGCACAGATACGCAGTATTTT. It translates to CASSLKAVDRPSTDTQYF.

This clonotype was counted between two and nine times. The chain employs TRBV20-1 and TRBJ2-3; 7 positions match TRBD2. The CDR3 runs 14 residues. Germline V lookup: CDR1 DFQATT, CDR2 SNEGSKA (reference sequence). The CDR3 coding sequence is TGCAATGGGAATAGCGGGCCTAGCACAGATACGCAGTATTTT. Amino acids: CNGNSGPSTDTQYF.

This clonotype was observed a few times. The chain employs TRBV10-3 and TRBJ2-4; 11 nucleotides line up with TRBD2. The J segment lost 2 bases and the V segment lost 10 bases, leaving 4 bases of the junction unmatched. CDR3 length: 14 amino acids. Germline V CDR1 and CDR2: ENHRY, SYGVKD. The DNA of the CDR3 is TGTGCCAGTAGCGGGGGGGCGACCAAAAACATTCAGTACTTC. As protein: CASSGGATKNIQYF.

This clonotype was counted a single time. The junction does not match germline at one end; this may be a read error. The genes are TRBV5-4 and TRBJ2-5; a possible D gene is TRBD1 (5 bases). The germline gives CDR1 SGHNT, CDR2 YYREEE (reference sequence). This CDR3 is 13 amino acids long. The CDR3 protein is CAGSLQVQETQYF. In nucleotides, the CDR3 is TGTGCCGGCAGCTTACAGGTCCAAGAGACCCAGTACTTC.

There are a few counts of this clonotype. As DNA, the CDR3 is TGTGCCAGCAGCCAAAGACAGGGGGCATACAATGAGCAGTTCTTC. Protein sequence: CASSQRQGAYNEQFF. The J gene is TRBJ2-1, the V gene TRBV3-1; TRBD1 matches at 10 bases. The CDR3 length is 15 residues. V shed 2 bases and J 4 bases; nucleotides not matched to a gene: 2. The germline CDR1 and CDR2 sequences are LGHDT and YNNKEL (reference sequence).

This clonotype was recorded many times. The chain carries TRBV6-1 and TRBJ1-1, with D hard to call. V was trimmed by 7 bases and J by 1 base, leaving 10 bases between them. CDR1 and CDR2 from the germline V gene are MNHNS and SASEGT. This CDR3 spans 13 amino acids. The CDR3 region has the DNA TGTGCCAGCACCCAGCGCTCGAACACTGAAGCTTTCTTT. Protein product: CASTQRSNTEAFF.

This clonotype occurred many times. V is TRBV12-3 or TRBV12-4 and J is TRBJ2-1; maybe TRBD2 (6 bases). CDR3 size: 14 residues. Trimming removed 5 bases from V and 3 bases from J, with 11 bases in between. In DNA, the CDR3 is TGTGCCAGCAGTCTCTCGACTAGCTACAATGAGCAGTTCTTC. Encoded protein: CASSLSTSYNEQFF.

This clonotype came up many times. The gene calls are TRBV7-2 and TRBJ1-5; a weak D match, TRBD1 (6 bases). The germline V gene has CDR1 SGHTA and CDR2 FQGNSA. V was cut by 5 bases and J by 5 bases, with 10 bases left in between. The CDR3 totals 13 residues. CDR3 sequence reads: CASSTGLDQPQHF. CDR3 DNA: TGTGCCAGCAGCACAGGGTTGGATCAGCCCCAGCATTTT. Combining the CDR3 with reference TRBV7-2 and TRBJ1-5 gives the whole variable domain GAGVSQSPSNKVTEKGKDVELRCDPISGHTALYWYRQSLGQGLEFLIYFQGNSAPDKSGLPSDRFSAERTGGSVSTLTIQRTQQEDSAVYLCASSTGLDQPQHFGDGTRLSIL.

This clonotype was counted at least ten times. CDR3 sequence reads: CASRYPGLSEAFF. CDR3 bases: TGTGCCAGCAGGTACCCAGGGCTCTCTGAAGCTTTCTTT. The chain joins TRBV12-3 or TRBV12-4 to TRBJ1-1, with D tentatively TRBD1 (5 bases). Trimming removed 6 bases at V and 6 bases at J, with 14 bases between. CDR3 length: 13 residues.

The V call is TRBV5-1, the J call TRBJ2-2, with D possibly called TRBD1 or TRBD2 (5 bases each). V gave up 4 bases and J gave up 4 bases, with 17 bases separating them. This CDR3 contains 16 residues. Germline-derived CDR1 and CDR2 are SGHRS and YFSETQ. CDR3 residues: CASSTQGTVITGELFF. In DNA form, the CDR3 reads TGCGCCAGCAGCACCCAAGGGACCGTAATCACCGGGGAGCTGTTTTTT.

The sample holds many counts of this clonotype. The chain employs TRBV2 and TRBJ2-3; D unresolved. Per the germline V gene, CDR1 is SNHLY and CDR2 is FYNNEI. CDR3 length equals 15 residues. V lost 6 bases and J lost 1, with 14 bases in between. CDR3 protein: CASSVVSPRTDTQYF. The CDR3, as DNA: TGTGCCAGCAGCGTCGTGTCTCCCCGCACAGATACGCAGTATTTT.

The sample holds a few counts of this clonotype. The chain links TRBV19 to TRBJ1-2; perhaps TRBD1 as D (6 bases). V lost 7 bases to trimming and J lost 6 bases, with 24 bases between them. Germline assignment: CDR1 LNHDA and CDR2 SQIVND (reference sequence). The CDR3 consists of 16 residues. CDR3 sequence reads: CASTTPTGTHSDGYTF. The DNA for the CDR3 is TGTGCCAGTACCACCCCCACAGGGACCCACTCGGATGGCTACACCTTC. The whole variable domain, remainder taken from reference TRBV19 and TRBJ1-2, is DGGITQSPKYLFRKEGQNVTLSCEQNLNHDAMYWYRQDPGQGLRLIYYSQIVNDFQKGDIAEGYSVSREKKESFPLTVTSAQKNPTAFYLCASTTPTGTHSDGYTFGSGTRLTVV.

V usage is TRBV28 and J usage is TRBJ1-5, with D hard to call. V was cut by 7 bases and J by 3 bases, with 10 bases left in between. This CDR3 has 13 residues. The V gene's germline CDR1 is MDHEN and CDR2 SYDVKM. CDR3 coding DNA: TGTGCCAGCATAGCGGGAGTCAATCAGCCCCAGCATTTT. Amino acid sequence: CASIAGVNQPQHF.

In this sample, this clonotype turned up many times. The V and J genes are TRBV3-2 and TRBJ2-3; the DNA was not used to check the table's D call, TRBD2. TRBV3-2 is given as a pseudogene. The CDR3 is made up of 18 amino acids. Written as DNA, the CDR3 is TGTGCCAGCACCCGGCGGGGGGCCGCCATTACGGGCACAGATACGCAGTATTTT. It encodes CASTRRGAAITGTDTQYF.

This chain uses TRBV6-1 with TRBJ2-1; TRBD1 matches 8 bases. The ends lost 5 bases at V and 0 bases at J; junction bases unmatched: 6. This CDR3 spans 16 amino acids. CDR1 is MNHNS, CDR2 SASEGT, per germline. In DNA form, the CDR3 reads TGTGCCAGCAGTAAGCGGACAGGGAGCTCCTACAATGAGCAGTTCTTC. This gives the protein CASSKRTGSSYNEQFF.

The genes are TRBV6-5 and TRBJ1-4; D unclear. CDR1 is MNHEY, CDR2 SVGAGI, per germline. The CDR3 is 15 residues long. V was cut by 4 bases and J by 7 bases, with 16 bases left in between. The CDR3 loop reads CASSSPVRAGEKLFF. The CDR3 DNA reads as TGTGCCAGCAGTTCCCCGGTACGAGCGGGTGAAAAACTGTTTTTT.

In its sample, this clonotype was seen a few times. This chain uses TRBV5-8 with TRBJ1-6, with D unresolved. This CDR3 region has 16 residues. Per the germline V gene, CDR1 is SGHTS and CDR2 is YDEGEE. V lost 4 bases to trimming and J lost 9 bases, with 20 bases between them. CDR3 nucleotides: TGTGCCAGCAGCCAGGTGTCGGGGTATGAAGGTTCACCCCTCCACTTT. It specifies CASSQVSGYEGSPLHF.

The CDR3: CASSLDGSYEQFF. Here the CDR3 DNA reads TGCGCCAGCAGCTTGGACGGTTCCTACGAGCAGTTCTTC. The rearrangement joins TRBV5-1 to TRBJ2-7; D call uncertain. The J call may be mistaken, given a closer DNA end match to TRBJ2-1. The CDR3 is 13 amino acids. CDR1 and CDR2 from the germline V gene are SGHRS and YFSETQ.